This T cell receptor beta chain was captured by sequencing in a study of OX40 agonist ivuxolimab in advanced cancers. About the study: Patients' therapy was ivuxolimab, an antibody that acts as an agonist of OX40 (CD134). Study observations and caveats: More expanded clones were seen, on average, in CD8+ T cells than in CD4+. It was not determined which antigens were specifically recognized by the peripheral T cells that had undergone clonal expansion.

This clone appeared a few times. What it recognizes is unknown. Generated by immunoSEQ multiplex PCR, the TCRdb table keeps only in-frame clones and is missing some. The sample shows about 88,000 clones, approximately 90% of them seen only once. CDR3 length: 15 residues. The V end was cut by 4 bases, the J end by 1 base, with 14 bases between. CDR1 and CDR2 from the germline V gene are SGDLS and YYNGEE. The receptor comes from an adult with an advanced solid tumor such as melanoma, head and neck, liver or kidney cancer. This rearrangement joins TRBV9 to TRBJ2-5; TRBD2 might be the D (5 bases). The sample consisted of CD4+ or CD8+ T cells sorted from blood, taken in a trial of the OX40 agonist ivuxolimab. CDR3: CASSSPGVSQETQYF. The CDR3 region has the DNA TGTGCCAGCAGCTCACCCGGGGTAAGCCAAGAGACCCAGTACTTC.